The rows below give T cell receptor beta chains drawn from one sample of a study of blood T cells in healthy people across ages. Each CDR3 protein is one row after TCRdb ran MiXCR on the 5' RACE reads. The profile shows 1 million or so distinct CDR3 sequences, 20% to 25% of them singletons. The sample also formed part of further work on T cells of mothers and their children.

Sequencing was performed on blood. The receptors shown here come from a girl aged 2-10 years in good health. The CDR3 runs from the conserved cysteine through the conserved F or W. Each record gives: D gene, V gene, clone size, J gene, CDR3 DNA, CDR3 protein. D genes are given only for firm matches. Expanded clones are given a class, and other clones once, few, many or no size at all.

D: -; V: TRBV5-5; size: -; J: TRBJ1-1; DNA: TGTGCCAGCAGTCCGGCCACGGGGACTGAAGCTTTCTTT; CDR3: CASSPATGTEAFF
D: TRBD2; V: TRBV28; size: -; J: TRBJ2-3; DNA: TGTGCCAGCACTACTAGCGGGAAGGGCACAGATACGCAGTATTTT; CDR3: CASTTSGKGTDTQYF
D: -; V: TRBV2; size: -; J: TRBJ2-7; DNA: TGTGCCAGCAGTGGAGTGGCAGGGCTAAACGAGCAGTACTTC; CDR3: CASSGVAGLNEQYF
D: -; V: TRBV29-1; size: -; J: TRBJ2-7; DNA: TGCAGCGTTGAAAATTCGGTCTCCGGCGAGCAGTACTTC; CDR3: CSVENSVSGEQYF
D: -; V: TRBV6-2/TRBV6-3; size: few; J: TRBJ2-1; DNA: TGTGCCAGCAGTTACTCGAAATCGGGCAATGAGCAGTTCTTC; CDR3: CASSYSKSGNEQFF
D: -; V: TRBV5-1; size: few; J: TRBJ1-3; DNA: TGCGCCAGCAGCTTGTATCTAGGGCTCCCTGGAAACACCATATATTTT; CDR3: CASSLYLGLPGNTIYF
D: TRBD2; V: TRBV4-1; size: once; J: TRBJ2-3; DNA: TGCGCCAGCAGCCAAGAAGGTGTGGCTAGCGGCCCCCTTAGCACAGATACGCAGTATTTT; CDR3: CASSQEGVASGPLSTDTQYF
D: -; V: TRBV12-3/TRBV12-4; size: -; J: TRBJ2-7; DNA: TGTGCCAGCAGTTCTGTAATCTACGAGCAGTACTTC; CDR3: CASSSVIYEQYF
D: -; V: TRBV20-1; size: few; J: TRBJ2-1; DNA: TGCAGTGCTAGAGGTCATGAGCAGTTCTTC; CDR3: CSARGHEQFF
D: -; V: TRBV10-3; size: -; J: TRBJ2-5; DNA: TGTGCCACCAGACTGGAAGAGACCCAGTACTTC; CDR3: CATRLEETQYF
D: -; V: TRBV6-6; size: few; J: TRBJ2-5; DNA: TGTGCCAGCGGTTACAGGGAAGGCCAAGAGACCCAGTACTTC; CDR3: CASGYREGQETQYF
D: -; V: TRBV28; size: few; J: TRBJ1-5; DNA: TGTGCCAGCAGTTCCATACGTTTAGTACTGAAAAACCAGCATTTT; CDR3: CASSSIRLVLKNQHF
D: -; V: TRBV6-1; size: -; J: TRBJ2-2; DNA: TGTGCCAGCAGTGAAGCTCCCGGTGGGGGGACCGGGGAGCTGTTTTTT; CDR3: CASSEAPGGGTGELFF
D: -; V: TRBV29-1; size: -; J: TRBJ1-1; DNA: TGCAGCGTTAAGAGGTTGAACACTGAAGCTTTCTTT; CDR3: CSVKRLNTEAFF
D: -; V: TRBV20-1; size: -; J: TRBJ1-6; DNA: TGCAGGGGGGGGGTCTGCCCCCAGGCGCGGCCCTTT; CDR3: CRGGVCPQARPF
D: TRBD2; V: TRBV20-1; size: -; J: TRBJ2-1; DNA: TGCAGTGCCCGGGACGGCGGGGGGGCCTTCAATGAGCAGTTCTTC; CDR3: CSARDGGGAFNEQFF
D: -; V: TRBV29-1; size: -; J: TRBJ2-6; DNA: TGCAGCGTCCGTTTCTCTGGGGCCAACGTCCTGACTTTC; CDR3: CSVRFSGANVLTF
D: TRBD1; V: TRBV6-1; size: few; J: TRBJ2-7; DNA: TGTGCCAGCAGGGGGGACAGGGGCTACGAGCAGTACTTC; CDR3: CASRGDRGYEQYF
D: -; V: TRBV27; size: -; J: TRBJ2-5; DNA: TGTGCCAGCAGTTTATCGTTTAACTATATGGGGGAGACCCAGTACTTC; CDR3: CASSLSFNYMGETQYF
D: -; V: TRBV28; size: -; J: TRBJ2-1; DNA: TGTGCCACCGACACATCCCAAGACTACAATGAGCAGTTCTTC; CDR3: CATDTSQDYNEQFF
D: -; V: TRBV20-1; size: -; J: TRBJ2-1; DNA: TGCAGTGCGCCCCTGGGCAATGAGCAGTTCTTC; CDR3: CSAPLGNEQFF
D: TRBD2; V: TRBV9; size: -; J: TRBJ2-1; DNA: TGTGCCAGCTCCGGGACTAGCGACTACAATGAGCAGTTCTTC; CDR3: CASSGTSDYNEQFF
D: -; V: TRBV3-1; size: few; J: TRBJ2-7; DNA: TGTGCCAGCAGCCAAGAACCCCGGGAGCAGTACTTC; CDR3: CASSQEPREQYF
D: -; V: TRBV5-1; size: -; J: TRBJ2-5; DNA: TGCGCCAGCAGCCCACGAATTGACAGAAACCTAGGACAGTACTTC; CDR3: CASSPRIDRNLGQYF
D: -; V: TRBV20-1; size: -; J: TRBJ1-3; DNA: TGCAGTGCACAACAGGGACGCCTCTCTGGAAACACCATATATTTT; CDR3: CSAQQGRLSGNTIYF
D: -; V: TRBV2; size: -; J: TRBJ1-2; DNA: TGTGCCAGCAGTTTATATCGATACCCCGTACAGAGTTCTAACTATGGCTACACCTTC; CDR3: CASSLYRYPVQSSNYGYTF
D: -; V: TRBV18; size: -; J: TRBJ1-2; DNA: TGTGCCAGCTCACCAATGAGCGAGGGGATTTCGGATGGCTACACCTTC; CDR3: CASSPMSEGISDGYTF
D: -; V: TRBV2; size: -; J: TRBJ2-1; DNA: TGTGCCAGCAGTGAAAGGGCCTTAAGGGGCAATGAGCAGTTCTTC; CDR3: CASSERALRGNEQFF
D: -; V: TRBV11-2; size: -; J: TRBJ2-1; DNA: TGTGCCAGCAGCTTAGACGTGGGCAATGAGCAGTTCTTC; CDR3: CASSLDVGNEQFF
D: -; V: TRBV7-9; size: -; J: TRBJ2-5; DNA: TGTGCCAGCAGCTCAGCGGATCAAGAGACCCTGTACTTC; CDR3: CASSSADQETLYF
D: TRBD2; V: TRBV6-1; size: -; J: TRBJ2-1; DNA: TGTGCCAGCAGGGCAGGACTAGCGGGGGGCAATGAGCAGTTCTTC; CDR3: CASRAGLAGGNEQFF
D: -; V: TRBV7-9; size: few; J: TRBJ2-5; DNA: TGTGCCAGCAGCTTCTACGGGCCCGAAGAGACCCAGTACTTC; CDR3: CASSFYGPEETQYF
D: -; V: TRBV24-1; size: -; J: TRBJ2-3; DNA: TGTGCCACCCGGGAGTTGGATACGCAGTATTTT; CDR3: CATRELDTQYF
D: -; V: TRBV13; size: few; J: TRBJ2-7; DNA: TGTGCCAGCAGCCAATTGAGGGGCCTACGACCCTACGAGCAGTACTTC; CDR3: CASSQLRGLRPYEQYF
D: TRBD2; V: TRBV9; size: few; J: TRBJ2-3; DNA: TGTGCCAGCAGCGCTAGACTAGCGGAGGCTGGGGATACGCAGTATTTT; CDR3: CASSARLAEAGDTQYF
D: TRBD1; V: TRBV12-3/TRBV12-4; size: few; J: TRBJ1-4; DNA: TGTGCCAGCAGTTTATGGGGACAGGTTAATGAAAAACTGTTTTTT; CDR3: CASSLWGQVNEKLFF
D: -; V: TRBV6-5; size: -; J: TRBJ1-6; DNA: TGTGCCAGCAGTTACGGGACGAGTGGGCAGGGGAGCTCCTATAATTCACCCCTCCACTTT; CDR3: CASSYGTSGQGSSYNSPLHF
D: TRBD2; V: TRBV18; size: -; J: TRBJ2-1; DNA: TGTGCCAGCTCACGAGACGGGGGGGGTTCCTACAATGAGCAGTTCTTC; CDR3: CASSRDGGGSYNEQFF
D: -; V: TRBV9; size: few; J: TRBJ2-1; DNA: TGTGCCAGCAGCGTAGACCCAGTGTACAATGAGCAGTTCTTC; CDR3: CASSVDPVYNEQFF
D: -; V: TRBV29-1; size: -; J: TRBJ1-2; DNA: TGCAGCGTTGATGTCGCAGGGGAGAACTATGGCTACACCTTC; CDR3: CSVDVAGENYGYTF
D: -; V: TRBV20-1; size: -; J: TRBJ2-7; DNA: TGCAGTGCTAGATCGGACTGGGAGCAGTACTTC; CDR3: CSARSDWEQYF
D: TRBD2; V: TRBV11-3; size: few; J: TRBJ2-1; DNA: TGTGCCAGCAGCTTAGCCGGGGGGAATGTAGGCAGTGAGCAGTTCTTC; CDR3: CASSLAGGNVGSEQFF
D: TRBD1; V: TRBV6-1; size: few; J: TRBJ2-5; DNA: TGTGCCAGCAGTGACCGGGACAGTGAGTACCAAGAGACCCAGTACTTC; CDR3: CASSDRDSEYQETQYF
D: -; V: TRBV29-1; size: -; J: TRBJ2-5; DNA: TGCAGCGTGGATAGTCAGCAGGGGAGAGAGACCCAGTACTTC; CDR3: CSVDSQQGRETQYF
D: -; V: TRBV20-1; size: -; J: TRBJ1-1; DNA: TGCAGTGCTAGCGAGCTGATGAACACTGAAGCTTTCTTT; CDR3: CSASELMNTEAFF
D: TRBD2; V: TRBV20-1; size: few; J: TRBJ2-7; DNA: TGCAGTGCTAGTCTAGCGGAGTCCTACGAGCAGTACTTC; CDR3: CSASLAESYEQYF
D: TRBD1; V: TRBV5-1; size: few; J: TRBJ2-1; DNA: TGCGCCAGCAGCAAATCCACAGGGGACGGTGAGCAGTTCTTC; CDR3: CASSKSTGDGEQFF
D: -; V: TRBV7-2; size: -; J: TRBJ2-5; DNA: TGTGCCAGCAGCTTAGAGTCGTACCAAGAGACCCAGTACTTC; CDR3: CASSLESYQETQYF
D: -; V: TRBV5-6; size: few; J: TRBJ2-1; DNA: TGTGCCAGCAGCTTGTACAAGGGGAGCTCCTACAATGAGCAGTTCTTC; CDR3: CASSLYKGSSYNEQFF
D: -; V: TRBV7-3; size: -; J: TRBJ2-3; DNA: TGTGCCAGCAGCTTAGATGTGGGACTCCGTAGCTCAGATACGCAGTATTTT; CDR3: CASSLDVGLRSSDTQYF
D: -; V: TRBV29-1; size: -; J: TRBJ2-1; DNA: TGCAGCGTTGCTCCACTAGTAGCTGGAAATGAGCAGTTCTTC; CDR3: CSVAPLVAGNEQFF
D: TRBD2; V: TRBV11-1; size: few; J: TRBJ2-1; DNA: TGTGCCAGCAGCCAGTTGGGGGGGGGCTACAATGAGCAGTTCTTC; CDR3: CASSQLGGGYNEQFF
D: TRBD2; V: TRBV7-2; size: few; J: TRBJ2-5; DNA: TGTGCCAGCAGCACGGACAGTAGCGGGGTGGGGGAGACCCAGTACTTC; CDR3: CASSTDSSGVGETQYF
D: -; V: TRBV6-5; size: -; J: TRBJ2-3; DNA: TGTGCCAGCAGTTATGTCGCGGGGTGGCGAGATACGCAGTATTTT; CDR3: CASSYVAGWRDTQYF
D: -; V: TRBV19; size: -; J: TRBJ2-1; DNA: TGTGCCAGTAGTGGGACGGTCGTCAATGTGCAGTTCTTC; CDR3: CASSGTVVNVQFF
D: -; V: TRBV15; size: few; J: TRBJ1-4; DNA: TGTGCCACCAGCAAGGGCATCGGTAATGAAAAACTGTTTTTT; CDR3: CATSKGIGNEKLFF
D: -; V: TRBV7-6; size: few; J: TRBJ2-7; DNA: TGTGCCAGCAGCTTTTACCCCTTTCTCTCCTACGAGCAGTACTTC; CDR3: CASSFYPFLSYEQYF